This T cell receptor (beta chain) was identified during a study of radiotherapy plus CTLA-4 blockade in lung cancer. Study overall: Objective response rate was roughly 19%; disease control rate, around 30%. Whole-study results and caveats: Clones derived from tumor TCRs expanded in blood after radiotherapy plus ipilimumab.

With regard to this clone: Its antigen is unknown.

Profiled with immunoSEQ multiplex PCR; TCRdb holds only in-frame clones, not every one. The sample has approximately 34,000 clones; 65% to 75% are singletons. Trimming stripped 1 base from V and 1 base from J, with 8 bases between. The CDR3 covers 14 residues. From germline, CDR1 is LGHNA and CDR2 YSLEER. The V gene is TRBV4-3, the J gene TRBJ2-7; D remains unclear. The receptor comes from a human donor with non-small cell lung cancer who had stable disease on radiotherapy plus ipilimumab. Source: peripheral blood, taken from a patient treated with radiotherapy plus ipilimumab. The CDR3 nucleotides read TGCGCCAGCAGCCAAGGACTGGGATCCTACGAGCAGTACTTC. Encoded protein: CASSQGLGSYEQYF.